This T cell receptor beta chain was identified during a study of T cells after posttransplantation cyclophosphamide. Points from the study as a whole: Later blood repertoires were often dominated by clones from the donor CD8+ memory compartment. After PTCy, TRB diversity resembled that of CNI/methotrexate controls.

Sequencing was performed with immunoSEQ multiplex PCR; in TCRdb, only in-frame clones are kept and a portion is missing. The repertoire holds fewer than 2,500 clones, with approximately 94% as singletons. This CDR3 has 13 amino acids. From germline, CDR1 is MNHNY and CDR2 SVGAGI (reference sequence). V shed 2 bases and J shed 6 bases, with 10 bases lying between them. Turning to this clone: Its specificity is not known.

The sequenced sample consisted of CD4+ T cells sorted from bone marrow. This sequence originates from a woman in her 50s in good health and a related stem cell transplant donor. This chain joins TRBV6-6 and TRBJ1-1; D ambiguous. The CDR3 DNA reads as TGTGCCAGCAGTTACGGGAGTTCCCCTGAAGCTTTCTTT. Encoded protein: CASSYGSSPEAFF.